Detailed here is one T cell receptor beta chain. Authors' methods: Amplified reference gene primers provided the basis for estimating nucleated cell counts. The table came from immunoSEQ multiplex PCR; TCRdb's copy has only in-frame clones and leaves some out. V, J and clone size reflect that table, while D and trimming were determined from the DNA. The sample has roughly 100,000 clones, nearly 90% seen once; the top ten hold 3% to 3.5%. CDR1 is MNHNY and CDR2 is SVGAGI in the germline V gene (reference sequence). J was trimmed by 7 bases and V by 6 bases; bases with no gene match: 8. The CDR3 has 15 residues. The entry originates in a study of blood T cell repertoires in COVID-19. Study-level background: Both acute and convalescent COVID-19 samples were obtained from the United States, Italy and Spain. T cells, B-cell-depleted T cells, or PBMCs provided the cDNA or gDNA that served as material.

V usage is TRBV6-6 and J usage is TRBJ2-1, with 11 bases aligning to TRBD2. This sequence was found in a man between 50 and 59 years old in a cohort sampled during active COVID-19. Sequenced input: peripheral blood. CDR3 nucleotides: TGTGCCAGCAGGATTAGCGGGGGGGCCGGTAATGAGCAGTTCTTC. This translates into CASRISGGAGNEQFF.